This is a list of T cell receptor beta chains from one sample in a study of shared clonotypes between healthy human individuals. The data were produced by immunoSEQ multiplex PCR, yet TCRdb's version contains in-frame clones alone and is incomplete. The table shows some 1,400,000 clones, with approximately 97% occurring only once. The specimen was naive CD4+ T cells sorted from blood. Receptors were obtained from a man younger than 45 in good health. CDR3s include the opening cysteine and the closing phenylalanine or tryptophan. Each record gives: V gene, J gene, clone size, D gene, CDR3 DNA, CDR3 protein. D genes are given only for firm matches. Size is omitted from some rows. Given values are once, few, many or a class for expanded clones.

v_call: TRBV4-1; j_call: TRBJ2-7; clone_size: NA; d_call: NA; cdr3_nt: TGCGCCAGCAGCCAAGCGCGTGTATCTGCCGAGCAGTACTTC; cdr3_aa: CASSQARVSAEQYF
v_call: TRBV27; j_call: TRBJ2-2; clone_size: NA; d_call: TRBD2; cdr3_nt: TGTGCCAGCCGCCGGCGGGAGGGGGTCGGGGAGCTGTTTTTT; cdr3_aa: CASRRREGVGELFF
v_call: TRBV15; j_call: TRBJ1-2; clone_size: once; d_call: NA; cdr3_nt: TGTGCCACCAGCAGGGAGCGCGTAGGGGTGCTCTATGGCTACACCTTC; cdr3_aa: CATSRERVGVLYGYTF
v_call: TRBV12-5; j_call: TRBJ2-7; clone_size: NA; d_call: NA; cdr3_nt: TGTGCTAGTGGTTTGGTACGGTTAACGTTGCAGTACTTC; cdr3_aa: CASGLVRLTLQYF
v_call: TRBV20-1; j_call: TRBJ2-1; clone_size: NA; d_call: NA; cdr3_nt: TGCAGTGCTAGTGACCCAGTTGAGCAGTTCTTC; cdr3_aa: CSASDPVEQFF
v_call: TRBV19; j_call: TRBJ2-7; clone_size: NA; d_call: TRBD1; cdr3_nt: TGTGCCAGTAGTTCCCCAGGACAGGGGGCTTACGAGCAGTACTTC; cdr3_aa: CASSSPGQGAYEQYF
v_call: TRBV28; j_call: TRBJ2-7; clone_size: NA; d_call: NA; cdr3_nt: TGTGCCAGCAGTCAACCCTCGGGACTCTCCTACGAGCAGTACTTC; cdr3_aa: CASSQPSGLSYEQYF
v_call: TRBV5-1; j_call: TRBJ2-7; clone_size: NA; d_call: TRBD2; cdr3_nt: TGCGCCAGCAGCTTGGGGGTTAGCGGGAGCGCCTACGAGCAGTACTTC; cdr3_aa: CASSLGVSGSAYEQYF
v_call: TRBV7-2; j_call: TRBJ2-7; clone_size: NA; d_call: NA; cdr3_nt: TGTGCCAGCAGCCGTGCGGGGAGCTCCTACGAGCAGTACTTC; cdr3_aa: CASSRAGSSYEQYF
v_call: TRBV11-2; j_call: TRBJ1-1; clone_size: NA; d_call: TRBD1; cdr3_nt: TGTGCCAGCAGCCGGGACAGGGACCGTGAAGCTTTCTTT; cdr3_aa: CASSRDRDREAFF
v_call: TRBV27; j_call: TRBJ2-6; clone_size: NA; d_call: NA; cdr3_nt: TGTGCCAGCAGTTTATCTATTAGAGGGTTCTGGGCCAACGTCCTGACTTTC; cdr3_aa: CASSLSIRGFWANVLTF
v_call: TRBV25-1; j_call: TRBJ2-5; clone_size: once; d_call: NA; cdr3_nt: TGTGCCAGCAGTGACCCCTCGTTTGACCAAGAGACCCAGTACTTC; cdr3_aa: CASSDPSFDQETQYF
v_call: TRBV5-1; j_call: TRBJ1-1; clone_size: NA; d_call: TRBD1; cdr3_nt: TGCGCCAGCAGCTCCGAACCTGACAGGGGAAGAACTGAAGCTTTCTTT; cdr3_aa: CASSSEPDRGRTEAFF
v_call: TRBV4-1; j_call: TRBJ1-5; clone_size: NA; d_call: TRBD1; cdr3_nt: TGCGCCAGCAGCCAAGCCCGGGACAGAAATCAGCCCCAGCATTTT; cdr3_aa: CASSQARDRNQPQHF
v_call: TRBV2; j_call: TRBJ2-1; clone_size: NA; d_call: TRBD2; cdr3_nt: TGTGCCAGTGGCCACGCAGGGTCCTTTCCTAGCGGGAGGGGGAATGAGCAGTTCTTC; cdr3_aa: CASGHAGSFPSGRGNEQFF
v_call: TRBV2; j_call: TRBJ1-2; clone_size: NA; d_call: NA; cdr3_nt: TGTGCCAGCAGTGAATCCCCTTTGGATGTCTATGGCTACACCTTC; cdr3_aa: CASSESPLDVYGYTF
v_call: TRBV5-8; j_call: TRBJ1-5; clone_size: NA; d_call: TRBD1; cdr3_nt: TGTGCCAGCAGCTCCACAGGGGTACCGGGCAATCAGCCCCAGCATTTT; cdr3_aa: CASSSTGVPGNQPQHF
v_call: TRBV28; j_call: TRBJ2-1; clone_size: NA; d_call: TRBD2; cdr3_nt: TGTGCCAGCAGACAAACGGGACTAGCGGGAGTCCATGAGCAGTTCTTC; cdr3_aa: CASRQTGLAGVHEQFF
v_call: TRBV7-9; j_call: TRBJ2-2; clone_size: NA; d_call: NA; cdr3_nt: TGTGCCAGCAGCTTACAAATCAACACCGGGGAGCTGTTTTTT; cdr3_aa: CASSLQINTGELFF
v_call: TRBV5-4; j_call: TRBJ2-1; clone_size: NA; d_call: TRBD2; cdr3_nt: TGTGCCAGCAGCTTGGGGGGGACTAGCGGGAGAAATGAGCAGTTCTTC; cdr3_aa: CASSLGGTSGRNEQFF
v_call: TRBV6-5; j_call: TRBJ1-5; clone_size: NA; d_call: TRBD1; cdr3_nt: TGTGCCAGCAGCCGGGACAGGGAGGCTCTACCCCAGCATTTT; cdr3_aa: CASSRDREALPQHF
v_call: TRBV7-2; j_call: TRBJ1-2; clone_size: NA; d_call: NA; cdr3_nt: TGTGCCAGCAGAGAAGGGAGCTTAAACTATGGCTACACCTTC; cdr3_aa: CASREGSLNYGYTF
v_call: TRBV19; j_call: TRBJ2-1; clone_size: NA; d_call: TRBD2; cdr3_nt: TGTGCCAGTGGACTAGCGGGAGCCCGCTACAATGAGCAGTTCTTC; cdr3_aa: CASGLAGARYNEQFF
v_call: TRBV27; j_call: TRBJ2-1; clone_size: NA; d_call: TRBD2; cdr3_nt: TGTGCCAGCAGTCCCCACAGACTAGCGGGAGGCGGTAGCTCCTACAATGAGCAGTTCTTC; cdr3_aa: CASSPHRLAGGGSSYNEQFF
v_call: TRBV28; j_call: TRBJ1-2; clone_size: once; d_call: NA; cdr3_nt: TGTGCCAGCAGCCCCGGGTCTAACTATGGCTACACCTTC; cdr3_aa: CASSPGSNYGYTF
v_call: TRBV2; j_call: TRBJ2-1; clone_size: NA; d_call: TRBD2; cdr3_nt: TGTGCCAGCAGTGAATGGCGGGAGGCCTACAATGAGCAGTTCTTC; cdr3_aa: CASSEWREAYNEQFF
v_call: TRBV7-8; j_call: TRBJ1-1; clone_size: NA; d_call: NA; cdr3_nt: TGTGCCAGCAGCTTAGGCACTGAAGCTTTCTTT; cdr3_aa: CASSLGTEAFF
v_call: TRBV7-9; j_call: TRBJ2-1; clone_size: NA; d_call: NA; cdr3_nt: TGTGCCAGCAGCTTAGCCCGCGGCATGAGCTCCTACAATGAGCAGTTCTTC; cdr3_aa: CASSLARGMSSYNEQFF
v_call: TRBV9; j_call: TRBJ2-3; clone_size: NA; d_call: TRBD1; cdr3_nt: TGTGCCAGCAGCTTCCTGCCGGGACAGGGGGCAACAGATACGCAGTATTTT; cdr3_aa: CASSFLPGQGATDTQYF
v_call: TRBV30; j_call: TRBJ2-6; clone_size: NA; d_call: NA; cdr3_nt: TGTGCCTGGAGTGTACCAGGACATAACTCTGGGGCCAACGTCCTGACTTTC; cdr3_aa: CAWSVPGHNSGANVLTF
v_call: TRBV13; j_call: TRBJ2-3; clone_size: NA; d_call: TRBD2; cdr3_nt: TGTGCCAGCAGCTCGACTAGCGGCACAGATACGCAGTATTTT; cdr3_aa: CASSSTSGTDTQYF
v_call: TRBV18; j_call: TRBJ2-5; clone_size: NA; d_call: NA; cdr3_nt: TGTGCCAGCTCACCACCTTCCTCCGGGACAATGTACTTC; cdr3_aa: CASSPPSSGTMYF
v_call: TRBV11-2; j_call: TRBJ2-7; clone_size: NA; d_call: NA; cdr3_nt: TGTGCCAGCAGCGCAGGGTACGAGCAGTACTTC; cdr3_aa: CASSAGYEQYF
v_call: TRBV5-4; j_call: TRBJ1-2; clone_size: NA; d_call: TRBD1; cdr3_nt: TGTGCCAGCAGCATCGACAGGGCGAACTATGGCTACACCTTC; cdr3_aa: CASSIDRANYGYTF
v_call: TRBV29-1; j_call: TRBJ2-7; clone_size: NA; d_call: TRBD1; cdr3_nt: TGCAGCGTCACCAGGGACAGCTTATACGAGCAGTACTTC; cdr3_aa: CSVTRDSLYEQYF
v_call: TRBV5-1; j_call: TRBJ1-4; clone_size: NA; d_call: NA; cdr3_nt: TGCGCCAGCAGCTTGACGCCAACTAATGAAAAACTGTTTTTT; cdr3_aa: CASSLTPTNEKLFF
v_call: TRBV30; j_call: TRBJ2-6; clone_size: once; d_call: NA; cdr3_nt: TGTGCCTGGACTGGGACATTAAAAGTGGAGGGCGTCCTGACTTTC; cdr3_aa: CAWTGTLKVEGVLTF
v_call: TRBV19; j_call: TRBJ2-1; clone_size: NA; d_call: TRBD2; cdr3_nt: TGTGCCAGTGGACTAGGCCTTAATGAGCAGTTCTTC; cdr3_aa: CASGLGLNEQFF
v_call: TRBV11-2; j_call: TRBJ2-7; clone_size: NA; d_call: TRBD2; cdr3_nt: TGTGCCAGCACCCCCCGGGGTGGGACTAGCGGGAGTCGTTACGAGCAGTACTTC; cdr3_aa: CASTPRGGTSGSRYEQYF
v_call: TRBV7-2; j_call: TRBJ2-7; clone_size: NA; d_call: NA; cdr3_nt: TGTGCCAGCAGGGAAAGGGGGACATACTACGAGCAGTACTTC; cdr3_aa: CASRERGTYYEQYF
v_call: TRBV7-9; j_call: TRBJ2-1; clone_size: NA; d_call: TRBD2; cdr3_nt: TGTGCCAGCAGCCTAGCGGGAGGGCTCTACAATGAGCAGTTCTTC; cdr3_aa: CASSLAGGLYNEQFF
v_call: TRBV28; j_call: TRBJ2-2; clone_size: NA; d_call: NA; cdr3_nt: TGTGCCAGCAGGCTACAGGGAAACACCGGGGAGCTGTTTTTT; cdr3_aa: CASRLQGNTGELFF
v_call: TRBV5-1; j_call: TRBJ2-1; clone_size: NA; d_call: TRBD1; cdr3_nt: TGCGCCAGCAGCTTTACCGGGACAGGGTTGAATGAGCAGTTCTTC; cdr3_aa: CASSFTGTGLNEQFF
v_call: TRBV11-2; j_call: TRBJ2-3; clone_size: NA; d_call: TRBD2; cdr3_nt: TGTGCCAGCAGCCACGGACTAGCGGGAGTTGGAGATACGCAGTATTTT; cdr3_aa: CASSHGLAGVGDTQYF
v_call: TRBV6-6; j_call: TRBJ1-5; clone_size: NA; d_call: NA; cdr3_nt: TGTGCCAGCGTCACGGGGGGGGTTAGCAATCAGCCCCAGCATTTT; cdr3_aa: CASVTGGVSNQPQHF
v_call: TRBV10-2; j_call: TRBJ2-7; clone_size: NA; d_call: TRBD2; cdr3_nt: TGCGCCAGCAGGGGGGGGGACCCCGAGCAGTACTTC; cdr3_aa: CASRGGDPEQYF
v_call: TRBV4-2; j_call: TRBJ2-5; clone_size: NA; d_call: NA; cdr3_nt: TGTGCCAGCAGCCAAGGAAGAGCTAACCAAGAGACCCAGTACTTC; cdr3_aa: CASSQGRANQETQYF
v_call: TRBV27; j_call: TRBJ1-2; clone_size: once; d_call: TRBD1; cdr3_nt: TGTGCCAGCAGGACACTAGGACAGGGGGATGGCTACACCTTC; cdr3_aa: CASRTLGQGDGYTF
v_call: TRBV10-1; j_call: TRBJ2-7; clone_size: NA; d_call: TRBD2; cdr3_nt: TGCGCCAGCACGTCGGGAGGGAACCACGAGCAGTACTTC; cdr3_aa: CASTSGGNHEQYF
v_call: TRBV7-2; j_call: TRBJ2-7; clone_size: NA; d_call: TRBD2; cdr3_nt: TGTGCCAGCAGCGCAAGACTAGCGGGAGGCATTGTCGAGCAGTACTTC; cdr3_aa: CASSARLAGGIVEQYF